In its sample, the clone carrying this T cell receptor (beta chain) was seen a few times. Germline V CDR1 and CDR2: SGHKS, YYEKEE (reference sequence). CDR3 size: 13 residues. Trimming stripped 2 bases from V and 3 bases from J, with 9 bases between. The sample originates from a study of blood T cell repertoires in COVID-19. About the research overall: Samples representing acute and convalescent COVID-19 were sourced from the United States, Italy and Spain. From T cells, B-cell-depleted T cells, or PBMCs came the material, which was cDNA or gDNA.

Original methodology: Amplifying reference gene primers gave estimates of nucleated cell counts. Assay: immunoSEQ multiplex PCR; the TCRdb copy retains only in-frame clones and omits some. V and J calls and clone size are as listed in that table; D and trimming were resolved from the DNA. This sample has 50,000 or so clones; 85% occur once, and the top ten carry roughly 4.5%. The sequencing sample was made of peripheral blood. The chain carries TRBV5-5 and TRBJ2-7, with a possible D match to TRBD1 (6 bases). This clonotype was sampled from a man aged 35 to 55 with active COVID-19. The CDR3 sequence: CASSFTGNYEQYF. The CDR3 DNA is TGTGCCAGCAGCTTTACAGGGAACTACGAGCAGTACTTC.